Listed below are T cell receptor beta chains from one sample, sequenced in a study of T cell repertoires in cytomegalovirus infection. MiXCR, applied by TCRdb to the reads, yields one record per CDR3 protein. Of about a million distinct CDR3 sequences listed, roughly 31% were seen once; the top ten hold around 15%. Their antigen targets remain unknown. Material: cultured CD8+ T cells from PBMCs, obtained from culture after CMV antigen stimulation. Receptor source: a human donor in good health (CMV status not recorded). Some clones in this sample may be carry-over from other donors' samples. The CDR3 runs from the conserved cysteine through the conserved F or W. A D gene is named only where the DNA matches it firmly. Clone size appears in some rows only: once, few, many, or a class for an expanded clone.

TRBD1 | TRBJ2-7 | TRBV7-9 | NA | CASSGDSPYEQYF | TGTGCCAGCAGTGGGGACAGCCCCTACGAGCAGTACTTC
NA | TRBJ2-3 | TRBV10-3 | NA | CAISGDRPETPDTQYF | TGTGCCATCAGTGGAGACAGGCCGGAGACACCGGATACGCAGTATTTT
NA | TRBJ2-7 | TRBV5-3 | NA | CASSLSRAWDQYF | TGTGCCAGCAGTCTCAGCCGGGCCTGGGATCAGTACTTC
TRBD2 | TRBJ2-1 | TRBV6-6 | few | CASSYLAGGTVGEQFF | TGTGCCAGCAGTTACCTAGCGGGGGGGACGGTAGGTGAGCAGTTCTTC
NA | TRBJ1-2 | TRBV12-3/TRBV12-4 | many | CASSLGRYGYTF | TGTGCCAGCAGTTTAGGGCGGTATGGCTACACCTTC
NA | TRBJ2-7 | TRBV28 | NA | CASSFFTGSYEQYF | TGTGCCAGCAGTTTTTTTACAGGATCCTACGAGCAGTACTTC
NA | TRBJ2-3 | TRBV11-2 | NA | CASPGAGTDTQYF | TGTGCCAGCCCCGGGGCGGGGACAGATACGCAGTATTTT
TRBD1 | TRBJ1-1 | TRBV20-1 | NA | CSASGTGARVTEAFF | TGCAGTGCTTCCGGGACAGGGGCTAGAGTTACTGAAGCTTTCTTT
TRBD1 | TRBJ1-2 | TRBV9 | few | CASSPRDSVNYGYTF | TGTGCCAGCAGCCCCCGGGACAGTGTTAACTATGGCTACACCTTC
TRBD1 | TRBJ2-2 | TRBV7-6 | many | CASSITGGATGELFF | TGTGCCAGCAGCATCACAGGGGGCGCGACCGGGGAGCTGTTTTTT
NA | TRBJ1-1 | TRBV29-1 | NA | CSVDVRGQNTEAFF | TGCAGCGTTGACGTCCGGGGCCAGAACACTGAAGCTTTCTTT
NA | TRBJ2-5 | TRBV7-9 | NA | CASNFDPSETQYF | TGTGCCAGCAACTTCGATCCTTCGGAGACCCAGTACTTC
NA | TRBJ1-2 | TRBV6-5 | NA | CASSYNGQNTANYGYTF | TGTGCCAGCAGTTACAATGGTCAGAACACAGCTAACTATGGCTACACCTTC
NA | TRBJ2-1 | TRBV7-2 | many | CASSLLYMGSYNEQFF | TGTGCCAGCAGCCTCCTATACATGGGCTCCTACAATGAGCAGTTCTTC
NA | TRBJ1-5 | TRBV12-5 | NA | CASGFGPGRDLGNQPQHF | TGTGCTAGTGGTTTCGGCCCCGGAAGGGATCTTGGCAATCAGCCCCAGCATTTT
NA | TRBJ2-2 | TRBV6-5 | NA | CASSYGPGQNTGELFF | TGTGCCAGCAGTTACGGCCCCGGGCAAAACACCGGGGAGCTGTTTTTT
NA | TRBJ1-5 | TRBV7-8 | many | CASSLDGRAQHF | TGTGCCAGCAGCTTAGACGGCAGGGCCCAGCATTTT
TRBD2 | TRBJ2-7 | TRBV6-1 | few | CASWTSGGPSSYEQYF | TGTGCCAGTTGGACTAGCGGGGGGCCAAGCTCCTACGAGCAGTACTTC
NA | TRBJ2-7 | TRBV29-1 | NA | CSVEGSYEQYF | TGCAGCGTTGAGGGTTCCTACGAGCAGTACTTC
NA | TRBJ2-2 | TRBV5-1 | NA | CASYRVAGELFF | TGCGCCAGTTACAGGGTCGCCGGGGAGCTGTTTTTT
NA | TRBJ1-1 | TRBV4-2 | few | CASSYREATEAFF | TGTGCCAGCAGTTACAGGGAGGCCACTGAAGCTTTCTTT
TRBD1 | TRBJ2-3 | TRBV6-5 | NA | CASSYSGQGASTDTQYF | TGTGCCAGCAGTTACTCGGGACAGGGCGCTAGCACAGATACGCAGTATTTT
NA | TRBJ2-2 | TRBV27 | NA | CASSVGARPGELFF | TGTGCCAGCAGCGTCGGGGCTCGCCCCGGGGAGCTGTTTTTT
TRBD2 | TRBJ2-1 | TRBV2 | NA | CASRGLPLWNEQFF | TGTGCCAGCAGGGGACTACCACTCTGGAATGAGCAGTTCTTC
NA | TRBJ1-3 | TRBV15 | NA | CATSRAGGNTIYF | TGTGCCACCAGCAGAGCTGGGGGAAACACCATATATTTT